This T cell receptor (beta chain) was sequenced for a study of T cell repertoires in cytomegalovirus infection. Study-level information: In the study, CMV epitopes included recently identified HLA-C-restricted and well-studied HLA-B-restricted ones. General observations from the study: Dominating the ex vivo response were TCR beta clonotypes that were CMV-specific and HLA-C-restricted.

V was clipped by 5 bases and J by 0 bases, with 13 bases between them. There are 16 residues in the CDR3. A few counts support this clonotype. Its antigen remains unidentified. TCRdb analysed the reads with MiXCR anew, one entry per CDR3 protein. Of 80,000 to 95,000 distinct CDR3 sequences in the sample, 25% to 35% were seen once. The V gene is TRBV12-3 or TRBV12-4, the J gene TRBJ2-2, with D uncertain. The clonotype originates from a human donor in good health (CMV status not recorded). Some clones in this sample may be carry-over from other donors' samples. The input for sequencing was CD8+ T cells from cultured PBMCs, taken from culture after CMV antigen stimulation. Here the CDR3 DNA reads TGTGCCAGCAGTCCCCCGGGCTTTTCGAACACCGGGGAGCTGTTTTTT. Residues: CASSPPGFSNTGELFF.